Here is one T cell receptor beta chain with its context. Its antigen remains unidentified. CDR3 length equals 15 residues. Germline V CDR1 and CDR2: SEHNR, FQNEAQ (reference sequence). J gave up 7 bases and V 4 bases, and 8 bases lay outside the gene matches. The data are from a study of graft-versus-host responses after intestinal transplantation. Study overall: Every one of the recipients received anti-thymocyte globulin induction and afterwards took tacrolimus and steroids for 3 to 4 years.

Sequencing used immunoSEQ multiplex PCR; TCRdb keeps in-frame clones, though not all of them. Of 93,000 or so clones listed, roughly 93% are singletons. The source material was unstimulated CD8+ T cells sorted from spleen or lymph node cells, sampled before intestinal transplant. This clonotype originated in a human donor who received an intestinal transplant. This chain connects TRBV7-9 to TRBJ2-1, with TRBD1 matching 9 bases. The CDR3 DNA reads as TGTGCCAGCAGCTCGAAAGGACAGGGGATAAATGAGCAGTTCTTC. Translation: CASSSKGQGINEQFF.